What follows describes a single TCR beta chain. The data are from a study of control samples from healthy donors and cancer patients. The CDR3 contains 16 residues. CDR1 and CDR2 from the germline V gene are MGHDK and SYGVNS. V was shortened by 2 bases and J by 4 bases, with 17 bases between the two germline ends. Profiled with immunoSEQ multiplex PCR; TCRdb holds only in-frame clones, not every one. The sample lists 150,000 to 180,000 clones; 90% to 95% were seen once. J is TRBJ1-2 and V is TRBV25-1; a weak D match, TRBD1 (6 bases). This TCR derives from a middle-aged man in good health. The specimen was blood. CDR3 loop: CASSEPGTGSSYGYTF. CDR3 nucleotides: TGTGCCAGCAGTGAACCTGGAACAGGGTCGAGCTATGGCTACACCTTC.